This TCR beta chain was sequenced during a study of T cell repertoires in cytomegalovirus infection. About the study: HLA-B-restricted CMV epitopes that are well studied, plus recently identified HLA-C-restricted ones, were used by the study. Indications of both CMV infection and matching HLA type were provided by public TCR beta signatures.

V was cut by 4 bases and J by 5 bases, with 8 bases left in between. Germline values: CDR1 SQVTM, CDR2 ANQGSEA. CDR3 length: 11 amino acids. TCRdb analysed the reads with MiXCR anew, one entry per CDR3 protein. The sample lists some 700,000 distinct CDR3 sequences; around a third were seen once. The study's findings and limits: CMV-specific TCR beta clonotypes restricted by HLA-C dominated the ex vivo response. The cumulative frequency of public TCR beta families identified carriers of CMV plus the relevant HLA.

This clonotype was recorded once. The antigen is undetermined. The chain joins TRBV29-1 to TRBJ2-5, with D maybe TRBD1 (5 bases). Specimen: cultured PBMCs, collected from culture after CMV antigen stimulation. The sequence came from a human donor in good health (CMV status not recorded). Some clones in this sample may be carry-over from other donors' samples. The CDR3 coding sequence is TGCAGCGTTGCTGACAGTGAGACCCAGTACTTC. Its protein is CSVADSETQYF.